The clone carrying this T cell receptor (beta chain) was counted between two and nine times. Antigen unknown. These data belong to a study of beta chain features in type 1 diabetes. Sorting gave populations that all exceeded 95% purity. The CDR3 has 14 amino acids. The germline V gene has CDR1 MNHNS and CDR2 SASEGT. V was trimmed by 5 bases and J by 4 bases, leaving 12 bases between them. Study outcomes and limitations: Unsettled here was the matter of whether HLA type influences TCRB rearrangement. Moderately but significantly shorter TCRB CDR3s were found in Type 1 diabetes patients in all four CD4+ subsets.

Sequenced material consisted of expressed TCRB transcripts (all of the isolated RNA was reverse transcribed). The data were produced by immunoSEQ multiplex PCR, yet TCRdb's version contains in-frame clones alone and is incomplete. The sample includes tens of thousands of clones, approximately 32% seen only once; the top ten take 0.4% to 0.45%. This clonotype was obtained from a woman younger than 35 in good health. The source material was stem cell memory CD4+ T cells from blood. The chain combines TRBV6-1 with TRBJ1-5; a possible D gene is TRBD1 (6 bases). This chain's CDR3 is CASSLGHPNQPQHF. The CDR3 DNA reads as TGTGCCAGCAGTTTGGGACACCCTAATCAGCCCCAGCATTTT.